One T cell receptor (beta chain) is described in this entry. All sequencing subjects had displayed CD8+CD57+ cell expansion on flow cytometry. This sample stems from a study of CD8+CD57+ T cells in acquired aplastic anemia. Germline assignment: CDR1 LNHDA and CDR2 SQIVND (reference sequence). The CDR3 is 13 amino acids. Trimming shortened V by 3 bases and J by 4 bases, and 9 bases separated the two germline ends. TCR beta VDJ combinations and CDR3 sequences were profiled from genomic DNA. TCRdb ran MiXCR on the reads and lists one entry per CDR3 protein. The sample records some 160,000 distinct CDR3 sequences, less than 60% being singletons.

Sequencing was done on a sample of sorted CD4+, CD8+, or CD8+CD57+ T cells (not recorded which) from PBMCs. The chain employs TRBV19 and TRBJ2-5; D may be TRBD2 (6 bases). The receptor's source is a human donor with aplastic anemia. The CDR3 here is CASSIMGGETQYF. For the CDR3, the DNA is TGTGCCAGTAGTATTATGGGGGGAGAGACCCAGTACTTC. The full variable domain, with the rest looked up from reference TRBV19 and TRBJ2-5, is DGGITQSPKYLFRKEGQNVTLSCEQNLNHDAMYWYRQDPGQGLRLIYYSQIVNDFQKGDIAEGYSVSREKKESFPLTVTSAQKNPTAFYLCASSIMGGETQYFGPGTRLLVL.